The subject of this entry is one TCR beta chain. Authors' processing steps: Using reference gene primer amplification, nucleated cell counts were estimated. The data were produced by immunoSEQ multiplex PCR, yet TCRdb's version contains in-frame clones alone and is incomplete. V and J calls plus clone size are reproduced from that table; the DNA served to infer D and trimming. The sample has around 33,000 clones; roughly four fifths are singletons. The data belong to a study of blood T cell repertoires in COVID-19. Across the whole study: The United States, Italy and Spain provided the acute and convalescent COVID-19 samples. T cells, B-cell-depleted T cells, or PBMCs provided the cDNA or gDNA that served as material.

The CDR3 has 15 residues. Germline values: CDR1 MDHEN, CDR2 SYDVKM. The germline V and J ends were trimmed by 2 bases and 1 base, with 11 bases remaining between them. This chain uses TRBV28 with TRBJ1-1; maybe TRBD1 (6 bases). Sequencing input: peripheral blood. This clonotype originated in a human donor in a cohort sampled during active COVID-19. The CDR3 bases are TGTGCCAGCAGTTTAAGTGGGGGCAAGAACACTGAAGCTTTCTTT. Its translation: CASSLSGGKNTEAFF.